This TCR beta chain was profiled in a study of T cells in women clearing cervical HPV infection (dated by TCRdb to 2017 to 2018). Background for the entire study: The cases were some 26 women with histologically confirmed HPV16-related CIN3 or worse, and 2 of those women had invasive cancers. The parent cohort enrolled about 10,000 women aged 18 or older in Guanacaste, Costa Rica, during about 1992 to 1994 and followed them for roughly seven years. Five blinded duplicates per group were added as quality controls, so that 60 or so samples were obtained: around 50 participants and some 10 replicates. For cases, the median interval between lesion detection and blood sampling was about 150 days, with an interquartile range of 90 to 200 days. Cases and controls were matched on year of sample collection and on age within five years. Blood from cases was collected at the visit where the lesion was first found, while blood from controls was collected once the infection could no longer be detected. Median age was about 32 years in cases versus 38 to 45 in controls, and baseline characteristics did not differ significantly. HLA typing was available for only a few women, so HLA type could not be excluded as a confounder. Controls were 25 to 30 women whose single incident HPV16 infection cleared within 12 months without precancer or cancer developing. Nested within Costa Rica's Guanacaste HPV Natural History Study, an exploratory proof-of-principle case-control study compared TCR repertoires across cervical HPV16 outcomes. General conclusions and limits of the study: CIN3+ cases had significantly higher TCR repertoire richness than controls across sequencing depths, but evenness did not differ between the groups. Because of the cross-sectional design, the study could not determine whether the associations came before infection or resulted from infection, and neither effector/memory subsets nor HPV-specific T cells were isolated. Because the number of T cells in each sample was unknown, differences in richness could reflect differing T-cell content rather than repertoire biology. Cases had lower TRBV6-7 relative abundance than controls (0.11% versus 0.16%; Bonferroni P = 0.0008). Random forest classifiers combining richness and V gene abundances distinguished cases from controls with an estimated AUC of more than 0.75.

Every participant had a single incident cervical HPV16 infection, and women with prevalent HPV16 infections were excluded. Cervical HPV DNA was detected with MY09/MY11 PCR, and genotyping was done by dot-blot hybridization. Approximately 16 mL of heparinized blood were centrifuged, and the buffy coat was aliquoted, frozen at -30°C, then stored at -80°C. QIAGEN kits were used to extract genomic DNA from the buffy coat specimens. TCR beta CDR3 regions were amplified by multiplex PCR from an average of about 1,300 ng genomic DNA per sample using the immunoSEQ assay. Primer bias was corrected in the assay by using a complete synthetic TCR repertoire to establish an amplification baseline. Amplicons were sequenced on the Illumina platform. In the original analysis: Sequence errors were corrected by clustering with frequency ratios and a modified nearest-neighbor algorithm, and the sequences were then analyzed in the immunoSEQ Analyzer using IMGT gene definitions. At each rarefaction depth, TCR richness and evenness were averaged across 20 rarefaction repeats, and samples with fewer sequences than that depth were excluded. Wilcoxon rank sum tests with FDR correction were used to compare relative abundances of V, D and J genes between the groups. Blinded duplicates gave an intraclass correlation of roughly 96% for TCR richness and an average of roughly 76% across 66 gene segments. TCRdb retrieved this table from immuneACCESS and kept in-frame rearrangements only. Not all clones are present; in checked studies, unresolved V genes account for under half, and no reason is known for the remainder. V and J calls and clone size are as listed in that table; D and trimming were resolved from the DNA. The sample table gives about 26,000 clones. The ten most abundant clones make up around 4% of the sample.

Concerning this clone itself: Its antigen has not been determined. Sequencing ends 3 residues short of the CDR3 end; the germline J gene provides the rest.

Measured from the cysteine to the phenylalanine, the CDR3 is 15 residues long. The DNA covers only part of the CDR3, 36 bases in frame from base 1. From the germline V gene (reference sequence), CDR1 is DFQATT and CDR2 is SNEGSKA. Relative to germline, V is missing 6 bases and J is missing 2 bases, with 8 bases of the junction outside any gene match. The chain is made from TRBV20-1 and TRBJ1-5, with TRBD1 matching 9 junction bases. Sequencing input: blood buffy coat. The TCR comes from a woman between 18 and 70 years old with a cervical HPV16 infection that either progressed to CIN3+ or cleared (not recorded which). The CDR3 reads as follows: CSAQTGGTGNQPQHF. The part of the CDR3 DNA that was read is TGCAGTGCACAGACAGGGGGTACGGGCAATCAGCCC.